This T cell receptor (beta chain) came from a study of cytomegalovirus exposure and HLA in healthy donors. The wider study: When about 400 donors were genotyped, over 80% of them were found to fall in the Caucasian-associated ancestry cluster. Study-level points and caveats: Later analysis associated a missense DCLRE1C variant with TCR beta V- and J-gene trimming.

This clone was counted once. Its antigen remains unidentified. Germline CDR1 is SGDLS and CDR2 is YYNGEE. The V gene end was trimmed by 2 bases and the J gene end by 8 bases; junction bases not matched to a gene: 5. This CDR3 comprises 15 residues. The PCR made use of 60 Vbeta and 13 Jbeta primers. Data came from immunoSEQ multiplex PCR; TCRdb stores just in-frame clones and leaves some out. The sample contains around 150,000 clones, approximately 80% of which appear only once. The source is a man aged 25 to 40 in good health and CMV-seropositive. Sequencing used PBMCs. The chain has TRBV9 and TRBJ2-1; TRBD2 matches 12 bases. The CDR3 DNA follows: TGTGCCAGCAGCGTTTGGACTAGCGGGGATGATGAGCAGTTCTTC. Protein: CASSVWTSGDDEQFF. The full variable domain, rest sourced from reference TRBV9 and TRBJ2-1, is DSGVTQTPKHLITATGQRVTLRCSPRSGDLSVYWYQQSLDQGLQFLIQYYNGEERAKGNILERFSAQQFPDLHSELNLSSLELGDSALYFCASSVWTSGDDEQFFGPGTRLTVL.